These 2 T cell receptor beta chains were sequenced from one sample in a study of spatial heterogeneity in lung cancer. TCRdb analysed the 5' RACE reads with MiXCR anew, one entry per CDR3 protein. Among some 12,000 distinct CDR3 sequences listed, approximately 6% were seen once. The time point: sample taken at primary tumor resection. Sequencing was performed on whole RNA extracted from tumor and nontumor lung tissue, or from frozen PBMC, and the material was left unsorted. The specimen comprised normal lung tissue next to the tumor, sampled at surgery. The receptors stem from a male donor with early-stage non-small cell lung cancer.

Regarding this clonotype: Little can be read into the size of this beta chain, an off-target read in a library designed for alpha chains. The DNA for the CDR3 is TGTGCCAGCGGAGAAAGGATTATTACCCACAATGAGCAGTTCTTC. Translating it yields CASGERIITHNEQFF. The chain joins TRBV25-1 to TRBJ2-1; D gene ambiguous. CDR1 is MGHDK and CDR2 is SYGVNS in the germline V gene. Trimming pared 8 bases from V and 5 bases from J, leaving 19 bases between. The CDR3 is made up of 15 amino acids.

The sample holds many counts of this clonotype. The library was prepared for alpha chains; this beta chain is a stray read, so its frequency means little. This chain uses TRBV3-1 with TRBJ2-1; TRBD2 matches 11 bases. Germline loops: CDR1 LGHDT, CDR2 YNNKEL (reference sequence). The CDR3 is 15 amino acids. The junction had 4 bases not matched to a gene; V was cut back by 1 base and J by 8 bases. CDR3 loop: CASSQGLAGGHEQFF. The CDR3 DNA reads TGTGCCAGCAGCCAAGGTTTAGCGGGAGGGCATGAGCAGTTCTTC.